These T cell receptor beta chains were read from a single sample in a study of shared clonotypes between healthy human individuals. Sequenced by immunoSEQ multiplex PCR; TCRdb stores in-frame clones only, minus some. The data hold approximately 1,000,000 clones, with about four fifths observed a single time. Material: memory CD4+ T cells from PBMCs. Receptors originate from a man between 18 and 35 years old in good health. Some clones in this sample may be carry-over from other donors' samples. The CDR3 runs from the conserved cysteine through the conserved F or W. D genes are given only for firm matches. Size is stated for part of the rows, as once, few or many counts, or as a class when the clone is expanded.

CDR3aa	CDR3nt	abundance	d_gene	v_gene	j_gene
CASSPTSDLYNEQFF	TGTGCCAGCTCACCGACTAGCGACCTATACAATGAGCAGTTCTTC	NA	TRBD2	TRBV18	TRBJ2-1
CASSSWSIQGASGAFF	TGCGCCAGCAGCTCTTGGTCAATTCAGGGGGCGAGTGGAGCTTTCTTT	few	TRBD1	TRBV5-1	TRBJ1-1
CATRVLGDTGELFF	TGTGCCACCAGGGTCCTAGGGGACACCGGGGAGCTGTTTTTT	NA	NA	TRBV15	TRBJ2-2
CASIHRESGANVLTF	TGTGCCAGCATACACAGGGAGTCTGGGGCCAACGTCCTGACTTTC	NA	NA	TRBV5-4	TRBJ2-6
CASSLVGPPSTEAFF	TGCGCCAGCAGCTTGGTAGGCCCCCCGAGTACTGAAGCTTTCTTT	NA	NA	TRBV5-1	TRBJ1-1
CASSLRQGRSDTQYF	TGCGCCAGCAGCTTAAGGCAGGGGCGTTCAGATACGCAGTATTTT	NA	NA	TRBV5-1	TRBJ2-3
CASSGRSYEQYF	TGTGCCAGCAGTGGTAGGTCCTACGAGCAGTACTTC	NA	NA	TRBV6-8	TRBJ2-7
CASSSVGVRGNYGYTF	TGTGCCAGCAGCTCGGTCGGGGTGAGGGGCAACTATGGCTACACCTTC	NA	NA	TRBV7-8	TRBJ1-2
CASSGHSGRGGYEQYF	TGCGCCAGCAGTGGCCATAGCGGGAGGGGGGGCTACGAGCAGTACTTC	NA	TRBD2	TRBV10-2	TRBJ2-7
CASSPPWTSNEQFF	TGTGCCAGCAGCCCGCCTTGGACTAGCAATGAGCAGTTCTTC	NA	TRBD2	TRBV7-8	TRBJ2-1
CASSLDSKNEQFF	TGTGCCAGCAGCTTAGACTCAAAAAATGAGCAGTTCTTC	NA	NA	TRBV7-7	TRBJ2-1
CASSLRSSDYGYTF	TGTGCCAGCAGCCTAAGGTCCAGTGACTATGGCTACACCTTC	NA	NA	TRBV7-2	TRBJ1-2
CASSLLGSRGNTIYF	TGTGCCAGCAGTTTATTGGGGTCCCGCGGAAACACCATATATTTT	NA	NA	TRBV28	TRBJ1-3
CASSRAAVYNEQFF	TGCGCCAGCAGCCGGGCCGCAGTTTACAATGAGCAGTTCTTC	NA	NA	TRBV4-1	TRBJ2-1
CASSWGKRDTEAFF	TGTGCCAGCTCCTGGGGCAAAAGGGACACTGAAGCTTTCTTT	NA	NA	TRBV18	TRBJ1-1
CASSLASGRAYEQYF	TGTGCCAGCAGCTTGGCTAGCGGGAGGGCTTACGAGCAGTACTTC	NA	TRBD2	TRBV7-3	TRBJ2-7
CASSPGPDTQYF	TGCGCCAGCAGCCCAGGACCAGATACGCAGTATTTT	NA	NA	TRBV10-1	TRBJ2-3
CASSPGGAANSPLHF	TGTGCCAGCAGCCCAGGGGGGGCTGCAAATTCACCCCTCCACTTT	NA	TRBD1	TRBV28	TRBJ1-6